A selection of T cell receptor beta chains follows, all from one sample in a study of T cell responses to AZD1222 COVID-19 vaccine. The method was immunoSEQ multiplex PCR; TCRdb's version includes in-frame clones alone and lacks a portion of them. The table has 95,000 to 150,000 clones, 87% seen once. The starting material was peripheral blood, obtained 28 days after the second AZD1222 dose. All receptors derive from an adult who received the AZD1222 COVID-19 vaccine. Both conserved end residues are part of each CDR3. Each record gives: V gene, clone size, D gene, CDR3 length, J gene, CDR3 protein, CDR3 DNA. The D gene is left open where the match is weak. Some rows have no size entry. The others give once, few or many, or a class for an expanded clone.

TRBV5-1,once,NA,15,TRBJ1-3,CASTPQGGGGNTIYF,TGCGCCAGTACCCCGCAGGGTGGTGGAGGAAACACCATATATTTT
TRBV13,NA,NA,16,TRBJ2-7,CASSLSRELGKSEQYF,TGTGCCAGCAGCTTGTCACGGGAACTAGGGAAGAGCGAGCAGTACTTC
TRBV30,few,TRBD1,15,TRBJ1-5,CAWKGTGYSNQPQHF,TGTGCCTGGAAGGGGACAGGGTATAGCAATCAGCCCCAGCATTTT
TRBV7-8,NA,NA,17,TRBJ2-1,CASSPRRTGYSYNEQFF,TGTGCCAGCAGCCCCAGGCGTACGGGTTACTCCTACAATGAGCAGTTCTTC
TRBV5-1,few,NA,14,TRBJ1-3,CASSLTESGNTIYF,TGCGCCAGCAGCTTGACGGAATCTGGAAACACCATATATTTT
TRBV27,few,TRBD1,15,TRBJ2-4,CASRTGSIVKNIQYF,TGTGCCAGCAGGACAGGGTCTATCGTCAAAAACATTCAGTACTTC
TRBV2,medium-sized,NA,11,TRBJ1-1,CASSEGFEAFF,TGTGCCAGCAGTGAAGGTTTTGAAGCTTTCTTT
TRBV6-5,NA,NA,14,TRBJ1-2,CASSYSAVNYGYTF,TGTGCCAGCAGTTACTCGGCGGTTAACTATGGCTACACCTTC
TRBV11-3,NA,TRBD2,15,TRBJ2-2,CASSSTHTSAGELFF,TGTGCCAGCAGCTCCACCCATACTAGCGCCGGGGAGCTGTTTTTT
TRBV5-1,NA,TRBD1,14,TRBJ2-1,CASNRGSSYNEQFF,TGCGCCAGCAACAGGGGAAGCTCCTACAATGAGCAGTTCTTC
TRBV5-1,NA,NA,12,TRBJ1-1,CASSDVPTKAFF,TGCGCCAGCAGCGACGTTCCGACTAAAGCTTTCTTT
TRBV19,NA,NA,17,TRBJ2-5,CASSIDLSGVNQETQYF,TGTGCCAGTAGTATAGATCTGTCGGGGGTGAACCAAGAGACCCAGTACTTC
TRBV2,NA,NA,14,TRBJ2-6,CASSGFSGANVLTF,TGTGCCAGCAGTGGCTTCTCTGGGGCCAACGTCCTGACTTTC
TRBV7-8,NA,NA,13,TRBJ1-1,CASSLSLNTEAFF,TGTGCCAGCAGCTTATCCTTGAACACTGAAGCTTTCTTT
TRBV2,once,TRBD2,14,TRBJ2-1,CASSEWVSGGSQFF,TGTGCCAGCAGTGAATGGGTCAGCGGGGGGAGTCAGTTCTTC
TRBV6-2/TRBV6-3,NA,TRBD1,15,TRBJ1-6,CASSPTGQGARPLHF,TGTGCCAGCAGCCCAACGGGACAGGGGGCGCGGCCCCTCCACTTT
TRBV7-2,NA,TRBD1,14,TRBJ1-1,CASSFRDSNTEAFF,TGTGCCAGCAGCTTCCGGGACAGTAACACTGAAGCTTTCTTT
TRBV7-8,NA,NA,12,TRBJ1-6,CASSLRRSALHF,TGTGCCAGCAGCTTGAGAAGATCTGCCCTCCACTTT
TRBV18,NA,NA,16,TRBJ1-3,CASSPARGVIGNTIYF,TGTGCCAGCTCACCCGCCCGAGGAGTGATTGGAAACACCATATATTTT
TRBV5-1,NA,NA,19,TRBJ2-4,CASSPSQARGGAEENIQYF,TGCGCCAGCAGCCCCTCGCAGGCCCGTGGAGGGGCAGAGGAAAACATTCAGTACTTC
TRBV6-2/TRBV6-3,NA,NA,16,TRBJ1-5,CASGRTREGSNQPQHF,TGTGCCAGCGGCCGGACACGGGAGGGTAGCAATCAGCCCCAGCATTTT
TRBV18,few,NA,15,TRBJ2-2,CASSPMTRATGELFF,TGTGCCAGCTCACCAATGACACGCGCCACCGGGGAGCTGTTTTTT
TRBV18,NA,NA,17,TRBJ2-3,CASSPGTTRSGTDTQYF,TGTGCCAGCTCACCAGGGACCACACGGTCCGGCACAGATACGCAGTATTTT
TRBV12-3/TRBV12-4,NA,NA,13,TRBJ2-5,CASSLGFFETQYF,TGTGCCAGCAGTTTGGGATTTTTCGAGACCCAGTACTTC
TRBV6-4,few,NA,14,TRBJ1-2,CASSHGISNYGYTF,TGTGCCAGCAGCCACGGTATCTCTAACTATGGCTACACCTTC
TRBV29-1,NA,NA,14,TRBJ2-1,CSVVLPSGVNEQFF,TGCAGCGTTGTCCTTCCGTCAGGGGTGAATGAGCAGTTCTTC
TRBV10-2,few,NA,14,TRBJ1-4,CASSPTPRAEKLFF,TGCGCCAGCAGTCCCACACCAAGAGCCGAAAAACTGTTTTTT
TRBV7-9,once,TRBD1,13,TRBJ1-2,CASSPNDRAGYTF,TGTGCCAGCAGCCCCAACGACAGGGCTGGCTACACCTTC
TRBV28,NA,NA,13,TRBJ1-1,CASSLPGYSEAFF,TGTGCCAGCAGTTTACCAGGGTATTCTGAAGCTTTCTTT